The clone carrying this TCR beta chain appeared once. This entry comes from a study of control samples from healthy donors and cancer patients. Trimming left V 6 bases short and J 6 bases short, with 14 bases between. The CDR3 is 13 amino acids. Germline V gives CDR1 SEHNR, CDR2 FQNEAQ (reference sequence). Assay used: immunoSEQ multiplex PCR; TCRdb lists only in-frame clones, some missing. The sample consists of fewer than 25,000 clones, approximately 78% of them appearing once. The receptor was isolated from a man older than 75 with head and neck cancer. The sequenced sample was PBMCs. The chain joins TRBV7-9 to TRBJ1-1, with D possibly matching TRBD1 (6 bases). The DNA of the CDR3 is TGTGCCAGCAGGAATACGGAGGGGGCTGAAGCTTTCTTT. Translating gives CASRNTEGAEAFF.